A single sample is the source of the 3 T cell receptor beta chains below, sequenced in a study of blood T cell repertoires in COVID-19 (dated by TCRdb to 2018 to 2021). Library creation used the immunoSEQ multiplex PCR assay. The table was pulled from immuneACCESS by TCRdb, which kept in-frame rearrangements only. Such tables lose some clones; where checked, under half of the loss comes from unresolved V genes, and the rest has no known cause. For this sample there are some 130,000 clones; around 89% appear just once. About 4.5% of the sample rests with the top ten. Sequences were obtained from peripheral blood. These receptors were collected from a man aged 55 to 69 with COVID-19, enrolled during active disease.

The chain joins TRBV24-1 to TRBJ2-5, with TRBD1 identical over 12 bases. Unmatched junction bases numbered 4, after V lost 5 bases and J lost 1 base. The CDR3 extends over 16 amino acids. The germline gives CDR1 KGHDR, CDR2 SFDVKD. Here the CDR3 reads CATSAGTGGFQETQYF. The CDR3 DNA reads as TGTGCCACCAGTGCGGGGACAGGGGGCTTCCAAGAGACCCAGTACTTC.

The chain has TRBV28 and TRBJ1-3, with 7 bases fitting TRBD1. After removal of 2 bases from V and 0 bases from J, the junction contained 4 bases not matched to a gene. CDR3 size: 16 residues. Germline lookup yields CDR1 MDHEN and CDR2 SYDVKM. The CDR3 sequence is CASSLQGGISGNTIYF. DNA of the CDR3: TGTGCCAGCAGTTTACAGGGGGGTATCTCTGGAAACACCATATATTTT. Using reference TRBV28 and TRBJ1-3 for the parts outside the CDR3, the full variable domain is DVKVTQSSRYLVKRTGEKVFLECVQDMDHENMFWYRQDPGLGLRLIYFSYDVKMKEKGDIPEGYSVSREKKERFSLILESASTNQTSMYLCASSLQGGISGNTIYFGEGSWLTVV.

This chain joins TRBV18 and TRBJ1-3; tentatively, D is TRBD1 (5 bases). The germline V gene encodes CDR1 KGHSH and CDR2 LQKENI. Deletions cut 2 bases from V and 0 bases from J, with 14 bases between. The CDR3 is made up of 17 amino acids. CDR3 amino acids: CASSPSVARDSGNTIYF. In nucleotides, the CDR3 is TGTGCCAGCTCACCATCGGTAGCCAGGGACTCTGGAAACACCATATATTTT.